The sequence of this T cell receptor (beta chain) was determined in a study of blood T cells in healthy people across ages. Study conclusions and caveats: The recorded TCR beta diversity per million T cells decreased in a roughly linear manner with age. From one million sequenced T cells, diversity estimates were lower bounds.

CDR1 is MNHEY, CDR2 SMNVEV, per germline (reference sequence). J was trimmed by 5 bases and V by 3 bases; bases with no gene match: 9. The CDR3 contains 16 residues. The sample holds a few counts of this clonotype. The antigen is undetermined. A second roughly 7 to 11 cycle PCR used barcoded and J-beta primers. The authors tagged each cDNA molecule using a template-switch adaptor with 12 random nucleotides. TCRdb independently ran MiXCR on the 5' RACE reads; one entry per CDR3 protein. The table includes 600,000 to 900,000 distinct CDR3 sequences, roughly 25% detected once. The same data also contributed to another study, on T cells of mothers and their children. That report notes: An overlap that was slightly higher, though non-significant, was seen in related mother-child pairs versus unrelated pairs.

The material sequenced was blood. The chain combines TRBV27 with TRBJ1-5; 8 positions agree with TRBD1. The sequence was collected from a boy under 18 in good health. CDR3 bases: TGTGCCAGCAGTTTCCTCCGGACAGGGAGGCATCAGCCCCAGCATTTT. This translates into CASSFLRTGRHQPQHF.